This paragraph reports one T cell receptor beta chain. The data were obtained in a study of blood T cell repertoires in COVID-19. Overall study: Acute-phase and convalescent COVID-19 samples originated in the United States, Italy and Spain. T cells, B-cell-depleted T cells, or PBMCs provided the cDNA or gDNA that served as material.

Per the original methods: Estimation of nucleated cell counts was performed using reference gene primer amplification. Repertoires were generated with immunoSEQ multiplex PCR, while TCRdb's copy carries only in-frame clones and drops some. The V and J calls and clone size were taken over from that table, and D and trimming were inferred from the DNA. The sample lists 150,000 to 190,000 clones; about 85% were seen once. The CDR3 is 15 amino acids. The V gene end was trimmed by 7 bases and the J gene end by 2 bases; junction bases not matched to a gene: 10. Germline CDR1 is PRHDT and CDR2 is FYEKMQ (reference sequence). A Seattle source enrolled patients during active infection and followed them longitudinally.

This clonotype was sampled from a woman aged 55-69 years with COVID-19, enrolled during active disease. The chain employs TRBV13 and TRBJ1-1; TRBD1 matches at 7 bases. Sequencing used peripheral blood. CDR3 DNA: TGTGCCAGCAAGGACAGGCGAAGGTCTAACACTGAAGCTTTCTTT. Translation: CASKDRRRSNTEAFF.